The clone carrying this T cell receptor beta chain turned up a few times. These data come from a study of blood T cell repertoires in COVID-19. Across the study: Sites across the United States, Italy and Spain contributed samples from acute and convalescent COVID-19. PBMCs, B-cell-depleted T cells, or T cells were the source of the cDNA or gDNA that made up the material.

Germline assignment: CDR1 SGDLS and CDR2 YYNGEE. V lost 0 bases to trimming and J lost 6 bases, with 11 bases between them. The CDR3 consists of 14 residues. Original analysis: Estimation of nucleated cell counts relied on the amplification of reference gene primers. The protocol was immunoSEQ multiplex PCR, while the TCRdb copy is restricted to in-frame clones and leaves out a portion. The V and J calls and clone size were taken over from that table, and D and trimming were inferred from the DNA. This sample yields roughly 78,000 clones, of which roughly 85% are seen a single time; about 20% belongs to the top ten.

V usage is TRBV9 and J usage is TRBJ2-3; D unclear. This TCR derives from a woman at least 80 years old with acute or convalescent COVID-19. Sequenced material: peripheral blood. CDR3 coding DNA: TGTGCCAGCAGCGTAGTAGCTCTCGGGGATACGCAGTATTTT. It codes for CASSVVALGDTQYF.